This T cell receptor (beta chain) emerged from a study of shared clonotypes between healthy human individuals. TCRdb's copy holds only in-frame clones and misses some; the assay was immunoSEQ multiplex PCR. The sample includes about 2,100,000 clones, about 92% of them seen just once. The CDR3 loop spans 15 amino acids. The germline V gene encodes CDR1 SGDLS and CDR2 YYNGEE. The V and J ends lost 2 bases and 4 bases, in that order; junction bases with no gene match: 5. CD45RO-negative cells were positively selected for CCR7, leaving out terminally differentiated effector memory CD45RA+ cells. This receptor was obtained from a man aged 18 to 35 in good health. Some clones in this sample may be carry-over from other donors' samples. The gene calls are TRBV9 and TRBJ1-2; the match to TRBD1 covers 10 bases. The source material was naive CD8+ T cells from PBMCs. CDR3 in DNA: TGTGCCAGCAGCGTGGACCGGGACAGGGGCTATGGCTACACCTTC. Protein: CASSVDRDRGYGYTF.